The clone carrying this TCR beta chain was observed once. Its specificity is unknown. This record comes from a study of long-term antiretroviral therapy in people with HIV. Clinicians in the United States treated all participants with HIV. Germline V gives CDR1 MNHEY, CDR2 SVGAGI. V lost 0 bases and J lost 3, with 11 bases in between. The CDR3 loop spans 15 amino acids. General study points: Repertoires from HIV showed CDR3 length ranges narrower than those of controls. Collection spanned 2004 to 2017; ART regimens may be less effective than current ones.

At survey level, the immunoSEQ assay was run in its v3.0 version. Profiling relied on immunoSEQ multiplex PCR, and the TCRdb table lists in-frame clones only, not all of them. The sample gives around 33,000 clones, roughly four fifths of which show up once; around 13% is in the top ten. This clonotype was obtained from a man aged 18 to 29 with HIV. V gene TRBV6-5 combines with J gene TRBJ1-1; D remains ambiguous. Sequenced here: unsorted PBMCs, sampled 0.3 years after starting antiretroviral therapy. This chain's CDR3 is CASSYSARVDTEAFF. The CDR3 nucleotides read TGTGCCAGCAGTTACTCAGCAAGAGTCGACACTGAAGCTTTCTTT.